Below are 8 T cell receptor beta chains sequenced from a single sample in a study of T cells after yellow fever vaccination. Each CDR3 protein gets one entry after TCRdb re-called the 5' RACE reads with MiXCR. The sample has about 260,000 distinct CDR3 sequences, under 15% seen once; the top ten hold roughly 0.5%. The specimen was CD4+ T cells sorted from PBMCs, collected 45 days after the yellow fever booster vaccination. The receptors come from a man aged 25-45 years who received the YFV17D yellow fever vaccine.

The rearrangement joins TRBV5-1 to TRBJ2-7; tentative D call: TRBD1 (5 bases). Trimming shortened V by 3 bases and J by 1 base, and 11 bases separated the two germline ends. This CDR3 region has 14 residues. The germline CDR1 and CDR2 sequences are SGHRS and YFSETQ. The chain's CDR3 is CASSSDSRSYEQYF. DNA for the CDR3: TGCGCCAGCAGCTCTGACAGCAGATCCTACGAGCAGTACTTC.

This clonotype has just a few counts. V and J are TRBV12-3 or TRBV12-4 and TRBJ2-1; TRBD1 agrees at 10 bases. CDR3 length: 15 amino acids. Germline trimming cut 5 bases from V and 8 bases from J; bases unmatched to any gene: 9. CDR3 in DNA: TGTGCCAGCAGTCCCCGACAGGGGGCGCAAGATGAGCAGTTCTTC. Residues: CASSPRQGAQDEQFF.

The chain has TRBV5-1 and TRBJ2-1; a possible D gene is TRBD1 (6 bases). The CDR3 runs 18 residues. CDR1 SGHRS and CDR2 YFSETQ come from the germline V gene. The ends were cut back, 0 bases at V and 6 bases at J, with 22 bases in the middle. CDR3 DNA: TGCGCCAGCAGCTTGGACAGGGCCCAATACGGATACACCAATGAGCAGTTCTTC. The encoded protein is CASSLDRAQYGYTNEQFF.

The V and J genes are TRBV5-1 and TRBJ2-7; 9 nucleotides agree with TRBD1. The ends lost 4 bases at V and 2 bases at J; junction bases unmatched: 10. Germline CDR1 reads SGHRS; CDR2 reads YFSETQ. This CDR3 region has 16 residues. This chain's CDR3 is CASSAEPGQGPYEQYF. CDR3 bases: TGCGCCAGCAGCGCCGAGCCGGGACAGGGACCCTACGAGCAGTACTTC.

There are a few counts of this clonotype. The rearrangement uses TRBV25-1 and TRBJ2-7; 7 positions match TRBD2. Unmatched junction bases numbered 0, after V lost 3 bases and J lost 1 base. The CDR3 covers 13 residues. Germline values: CDR1 MGHDK, CDR2 SYGVNS. The DNA of the CDR3 is TGTGCCAGCAGTGAGGGGGGGTCCTACGAGCAGTACTTC. It is translated as CASSEGGSYEQYF.

This chain connects TRBV20-1 to TRBJ1-4, with D possibly matching TRBD1 (6 bases). The CDR3 consists of 14 residues. Looked up from germline, CDR1 is DFQATT and CDR2 is SNEGSKA (reference sequence). Trimming pared 6 bases from V and 7 bases from J, leaving 18 bases between. CDR3 loop: CSAKTGTRSEKLFF. Written as DNA, the CDR3 is TGCAGTGCGAAGACCGGGACACGTAGTGAAAAACTGTTTTTT.

The chain is built from TRBV12-3 or TRBV12-4 and TRBJ1-2, with D unresolved. Trimming cost V 5 bases and J 4 bases, with 11 bases left between them. CDR3 length: 13 residues. CDR3 in DNA: TGTGCCAGCAGTCCTTTCTCTAGCTATGGCTACACCTTC. It yields the protein CASSPFSSYGYTF.

There are a few counts of this clonotype. The chain has TRBV20-1 and TRBJ1-5; D may be TRBD1 (6 bases). Trimming stripped 7 bases from V and 2 bases from J, with 12 bases between. The CDR3 runs 13 residues. CDR1 DFQATT and CDR2 SNEGSKA come from the germline V gene (reference sequence). The CDR3 nucleotides read TGCAGTGTCAGGGGAGGGGGCAATCAGCCCCAGCATTTT. Translated: CSVRGGGNQPQHF.